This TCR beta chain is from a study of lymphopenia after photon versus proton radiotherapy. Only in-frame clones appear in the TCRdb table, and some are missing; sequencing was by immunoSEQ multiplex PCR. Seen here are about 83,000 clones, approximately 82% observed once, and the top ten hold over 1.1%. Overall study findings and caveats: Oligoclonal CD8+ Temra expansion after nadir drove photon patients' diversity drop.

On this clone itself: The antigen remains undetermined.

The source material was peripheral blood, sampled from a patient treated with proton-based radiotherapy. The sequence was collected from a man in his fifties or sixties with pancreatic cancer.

CDR3 in amino acids: CASSPIRQTDSGNTIYF. The CDR3 nucleotides are TGTGCCAGCTCACCCATCCGGCAGACCGACTCTGGAAACACCATATATTTT. The chain has TRBV18 and TRBJ1-3; no definite D call. V was cut by 3 bases and J by 0 bases, with 15 bases left in between. This CDR3 has 17 amino acids. Germline V gene data show CDR1 as KGHSH and CDR2 as LQKENI.